This T cell receptor beta chain comes out of a study of T cells in Graves' hyperthyroidism and ophthalmopathy (dated by TCRdb to between 2018 and 2021). The study in broad terms: Peripheral blood samples were taken at initial diagnosis, before any treatment was given. To identify TCR V-J signatures that set the groups apart, the researchers used a discovery cohort of about a hundred patients, made up of roughly 40 with Graves' ophthalmopathy and approximately 57 with stable Graves' hyperthyroidism. Whether ophthalmopathy could be predicted prospectively was tested in an independent validation cohort made up of 18 to 20 hyperthyroidism patients plus 17 patients who later progressed to ophthalmopathy. The roughly 100 discovery patients were randomly divided into training and test sets at a 7:3 ratio. In roughly six Graves' hyperthyroidism patients, the study also compared T-cell repertoires from thyroid tissue with T-cell repertoires from blood. After sampling, hyperthyroidism patients received methimazole starting at 30 mg daily, and ophthalmopathy patients received high-dose intravenous methylprednisolone. According to the paper, TCR Vbeta CDR3 sequencing was carried out on more than 120 peripheral blood samples, which came from over 40 ophthalmopathy, about 75 hyperthyroidism and approximately 17 progressor patients.

What the research found in general, with its limitations: Blood samples also contained most of the expanded thyroid clonotypes (frequency above 0.001), which suggests that blood repertoires may reflect thyroid immune responses. Sample size was not statistically predetermined, and investigators were not blinded to group allocation. A model built on a 13 V-J signature distinguished ophthalmopathy from stable hyperthyroidism, reaching roughly 88% sensitivity and around 82% specificity in cross-validation and 80%/75% in testing. In validation, progression to ophthalmopathy was predicted by the model with nearly 71% sensitivity and roughly 72% specificity, a median of around 5.9 months before onset.

The TCR beta CDR3 regions were amplified from the RNA transcripts. For the first round of RT-PCR on the TCR CDR3, the HTBI primer set was used together with the Qiagen OneStep RT-PCR kit. The libraries were constructed in a second round of multiplex PCR and then size-selected and purified. Sequencing of the libraries was done on an Illumina HiSeq2000 using paired-end 100 bp reads. Concerning the study's data processing: SOAPnuke was used to process the raw data, removing reads that contained adapters or uncalled bases, had a mean Phred below 15, or lacked an exact match to the constant primer or identifier. COPE v1.2.5 was used to merge the high-quality paired reads, and each unique nucleotide sequence was defined as a clonotype. Clonotypes were aligned to IMGT TRBV, TRBD and TRBJ reference segments using MiTCR v1.1. Analysis was restricted to V-J combinations with a frequency above 0.0001, which covered roughly 99% of repertoires. A TCS score was defined as the ratio of F50 (clonal expansion) to E x V (chaos), with BLOSUM62-based TCRdist applied between CDR3 peptides within each V-J. Welch's t-statistics and random forest reduced 500 to 550 V-J features to 13, which were used in a naive Bayes classifier (R e1071). The public reads were reprocessed in TCRdb via fastp at Q25 and MiXCR, keeping in-frame beta chains. Under each unique CDR3 protein, matching rows form one entry showing the most common genes and DNA. These V and J calls derive from TCRdb rather than the authors' analysis. The sample yields approximately 200,000 distinct CDR3 sequences; around 17% were counted once. The ten most abundant clones make up just under 45% of the sample.

A patient counted as having stable Graves' hyperthyroidism if no progression to ophthalmopathy occurred over 18 months of follow-up. Hyperthyroidism patients were newly diagnosed, had a disease duration of under 2 months, and were aged 18 to 65 years. Patients with uncontrolled infections, other autoimmune diseases, pregnancy or lactation were excluded. Diagnoses were established on the basis of clinical symptoms, serum thyroxine and TRAb, thyroid ultrasound, and orbital computed tomography. PBMCs were isolated from more than 9 ml of fresh peripheral blood by Ficoll-Paque density gradient centrifugation. Trizol reagent was used to extract total RNA, and RNA quality was then checked on an Agilent 2100 Bioanalyzer. This clonotype showed up many times. What this receptor recognizes is not known. No base quality information exists; no much larger clone differs at one position. The TCR sequence derives from a man aged 40-55 years with Graves' hyperthyroidism. The sequenced sample was blood.

The CDR3 reads as follows: CASRSSGTYEQYF. In nucleotide form, the sequence is TGTGCCAGCAGGTCATCAGGGACCTACGAGCAGTACTTC. The sequence is built from TRBV12-3 or TRBV12-4 and TRBJ2-7; matching of 5 bases hints at TRBD1 as the D gene. V loses 6 bases of germline sequence and J loses 2 bases, and the interval between the two ends is 11 bases. The CDR3 contains 13 residues, cysteine and phenylalanine counted. The only DNA kept is the CDR3, 39 bases in frame from the first base.